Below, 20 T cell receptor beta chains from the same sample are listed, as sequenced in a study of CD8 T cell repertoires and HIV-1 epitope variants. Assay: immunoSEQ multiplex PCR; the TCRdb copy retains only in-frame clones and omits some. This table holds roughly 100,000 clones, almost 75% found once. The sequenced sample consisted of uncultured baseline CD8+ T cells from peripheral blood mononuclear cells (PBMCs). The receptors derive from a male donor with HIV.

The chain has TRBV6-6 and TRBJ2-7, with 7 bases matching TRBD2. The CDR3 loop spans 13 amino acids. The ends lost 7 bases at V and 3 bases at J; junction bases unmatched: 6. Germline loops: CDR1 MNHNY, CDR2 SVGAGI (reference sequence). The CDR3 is CASKWRGSYEQYF. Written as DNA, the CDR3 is TGTGCCAGCAAATGGCGCGGGAGCTACGAGCAGTACTTC.

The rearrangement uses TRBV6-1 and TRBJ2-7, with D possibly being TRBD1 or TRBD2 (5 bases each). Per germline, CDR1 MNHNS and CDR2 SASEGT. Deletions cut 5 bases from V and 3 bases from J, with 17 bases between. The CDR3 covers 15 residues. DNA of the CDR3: TGTGCCAGCAGTCGGGACGCCGGACAATACTACGAGCAGTACTTC. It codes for CASSRDAGQYYEQYF.

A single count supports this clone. The CDR3 reads CASSLIAARLQETQYF. The CDR3 coding sequence is TGTGCCAGCAGCCTAATAGCGGCCAGGTTACAAGAGACCCAGTACTTC. This chain uses TRBV7-9 with TRBJ2-5, with D possibly TRBD2 on 6 matching bases. The CDR3 covers 16 residues. V lost 5 bases to trimming and J lost 2 bases, with 18 bases between them. Germline assignment: CDR1 SEHNR and CDR2 FQNEAQ (reference sequence).

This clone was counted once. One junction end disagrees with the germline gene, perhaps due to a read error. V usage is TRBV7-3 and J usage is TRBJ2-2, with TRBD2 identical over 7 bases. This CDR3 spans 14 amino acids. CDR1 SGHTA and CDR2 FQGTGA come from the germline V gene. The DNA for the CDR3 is TGTGCCAGTAGCTTTGGACTAGTTACCGGGGAGCTGTTTTTT. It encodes CASSFGLVTGELFF.

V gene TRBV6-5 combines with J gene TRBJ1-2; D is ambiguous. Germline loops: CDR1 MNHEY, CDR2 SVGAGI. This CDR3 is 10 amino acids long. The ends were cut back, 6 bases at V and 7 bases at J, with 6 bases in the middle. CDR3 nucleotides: TGTGCCAGCAGGGGGATTGGCTACACCTTC. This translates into CASRGIGYTF.

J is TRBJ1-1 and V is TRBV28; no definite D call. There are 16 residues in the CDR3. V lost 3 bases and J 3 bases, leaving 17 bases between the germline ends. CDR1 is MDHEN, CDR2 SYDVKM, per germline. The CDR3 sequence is CASSFSPPPGDTEAFF. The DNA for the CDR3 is TGTGCCAGCAGTTTTAGCCCCCCGCCGGGCGACACTGAAGCTTTCTTT.

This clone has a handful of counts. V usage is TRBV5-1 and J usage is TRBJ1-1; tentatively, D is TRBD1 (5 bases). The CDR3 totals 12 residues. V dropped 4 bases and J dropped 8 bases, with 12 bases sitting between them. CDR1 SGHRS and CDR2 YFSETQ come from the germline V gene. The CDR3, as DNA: TGCGCCAGCAGCCGATGGGGGACGGAAGCTTTCTTT. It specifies CASSRWGTEAFF.

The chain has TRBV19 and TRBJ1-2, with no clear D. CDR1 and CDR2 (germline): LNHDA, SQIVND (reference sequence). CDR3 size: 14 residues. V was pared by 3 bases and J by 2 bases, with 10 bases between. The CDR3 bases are TGTGCCAGTAGTATCTCGGCAGAAAACTATGGCTACACCTTC. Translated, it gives CASSISAENYGYTF.

In nucleotides, the CDR3 is TGTGCCAGTAGTCAGCCCGGGGCCAACGTCCTGACTTTC. Translation: CASSQPGANVLTF. The chain is built from TRBV19 and TRBJ2-6; D remains unclear. The length of the CDR3 is 13 residues. V dropped 5 bases and J dropped 4 bases, with 6 bases sitting between them. The germline gives CDR1 LNHDA, CDR2 SQIVND (reference sequence). The full variable domain, completed using reference TRBV19 and TRBJ2-6, is DGGITQSPKYLFRKEGQNVTLSCEQNLNHDAMYWYRQDPGQGLRLIYYSQIVNDFQKGDIAEGYSVSREKKESFPLTVTSAQKNPTAFYLCASSQPGANVLTFGAGSRLTVL.

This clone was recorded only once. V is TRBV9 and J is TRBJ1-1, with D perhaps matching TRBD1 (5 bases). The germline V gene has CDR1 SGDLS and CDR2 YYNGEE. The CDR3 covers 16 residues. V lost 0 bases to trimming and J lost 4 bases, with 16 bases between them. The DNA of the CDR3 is TGTGCCAGCAGCGTAGGTCAGGGTGCCCAGGGCACTGAAGCTTTCTTT. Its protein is CASSVGQGAQGTEAFF. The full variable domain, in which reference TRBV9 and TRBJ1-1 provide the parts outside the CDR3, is DSGVTQTPKHLITATGQRVTLRCSPRSGDLSVYWYQQSLDQGLQFLIQYYNGEERAKGNILERFSAQQFPDLHSELNLSSLELGDSALYFCASSVGQGAQGTEAFFGQGTRLTVV.

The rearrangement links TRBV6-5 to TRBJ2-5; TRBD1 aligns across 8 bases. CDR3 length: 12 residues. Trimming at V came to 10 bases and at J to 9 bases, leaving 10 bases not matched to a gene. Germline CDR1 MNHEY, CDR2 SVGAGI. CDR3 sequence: CATRGQFAAQYF. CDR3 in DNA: TGTGCCACCAGGGGGCAATTTGCGGCCCAGTACTTC.

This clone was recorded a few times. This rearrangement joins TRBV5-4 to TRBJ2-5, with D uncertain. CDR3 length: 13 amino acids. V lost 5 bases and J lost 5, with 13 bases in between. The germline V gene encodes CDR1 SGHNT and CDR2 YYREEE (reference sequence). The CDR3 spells CASRSGFGETQYF. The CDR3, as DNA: TGTGCCAGCAGATCGGGTTTCGGGGAGACCCAGTACTTC.

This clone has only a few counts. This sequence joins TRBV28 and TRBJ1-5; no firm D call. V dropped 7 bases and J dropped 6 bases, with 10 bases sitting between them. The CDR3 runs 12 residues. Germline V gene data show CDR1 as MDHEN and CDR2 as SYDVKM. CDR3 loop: CASNTVGQPQHF. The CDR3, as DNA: TGTGCCAGCAATACAGTAGGTCAGCCCCAGCATTTT.

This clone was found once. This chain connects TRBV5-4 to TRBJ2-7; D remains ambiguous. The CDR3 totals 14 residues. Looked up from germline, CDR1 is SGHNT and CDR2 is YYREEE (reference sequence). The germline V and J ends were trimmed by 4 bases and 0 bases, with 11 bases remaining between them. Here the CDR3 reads CASSPASSSYEQYF. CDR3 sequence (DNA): TGTGCCAGCAGCCCGGCCTCGTCCTCCTACGAGCAGTACTTC.

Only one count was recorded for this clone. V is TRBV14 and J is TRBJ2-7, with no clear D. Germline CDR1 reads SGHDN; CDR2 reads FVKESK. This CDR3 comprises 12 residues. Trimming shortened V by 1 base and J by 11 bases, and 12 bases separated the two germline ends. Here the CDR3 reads CASSQAVKPKYF. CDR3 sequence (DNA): TGTGCCAGCAGCCAAGCGGTCAAGCCTAAGTACTTC.

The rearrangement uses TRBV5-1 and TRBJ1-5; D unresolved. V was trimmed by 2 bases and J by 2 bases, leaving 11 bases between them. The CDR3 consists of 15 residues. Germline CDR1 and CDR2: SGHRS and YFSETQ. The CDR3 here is CASSLLPWGNQPQHF. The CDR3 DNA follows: TGCGCCAGCAGCTTACTTCCTTGGGGCAATCAGCCCCAGCATTTT.

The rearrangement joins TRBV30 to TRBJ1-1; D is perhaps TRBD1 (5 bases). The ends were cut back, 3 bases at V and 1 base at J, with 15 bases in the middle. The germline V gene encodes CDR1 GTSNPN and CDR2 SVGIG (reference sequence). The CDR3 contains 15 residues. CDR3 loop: CAWSAITDTNTEAFF. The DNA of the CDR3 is TGTGCCTGGAGCGCCATAACGGACACGAACACTGAAGCTTTCTTT.

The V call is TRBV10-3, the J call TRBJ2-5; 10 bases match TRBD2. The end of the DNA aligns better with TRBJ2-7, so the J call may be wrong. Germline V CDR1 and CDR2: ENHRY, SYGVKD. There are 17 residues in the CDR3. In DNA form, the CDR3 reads TGTGCCATCAGTGAACCAGGACTAGCGGATCTCTCCTACGAGCAGTACTTC. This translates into CAISEPGLADLSYEQYF.

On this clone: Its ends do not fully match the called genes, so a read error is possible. The CDR3 coding sequence is TGTGCCAGCAGCTCGCCAAGGACAGGGAATGGAAAACTGTTTTTT. Translated: CASSSPRTGNGKLFF. The chain recombines TRBV9 with TRBJ1-4; the match to TRBD1 covers 8 bases. Germline CDR1 is SGDLS and CDR2 is YYNGEE. The CDR3 sequence is 15 residues long.

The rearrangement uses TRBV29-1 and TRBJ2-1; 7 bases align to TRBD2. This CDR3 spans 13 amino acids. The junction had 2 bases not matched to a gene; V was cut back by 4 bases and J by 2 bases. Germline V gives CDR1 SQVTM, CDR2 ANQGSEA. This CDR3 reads CSVGLAAYNEQFF. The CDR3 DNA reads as TGCAGCGTTGGGCTAGCGGCCTACAATGAGCAGTTCTTC.